A selection of T cell receptor beta chains follows, all from one sample in a study of PD-1 blockade in classical Hodgkin lymphoma. The data were produced by immunoSEQ multiplex PCR, yet TCRdb's version contains in-frame clones alone and is incomplete. This sample yields approximately 19,000 clones, of which about 87% are seen a single time; roughly 5.2% belongs to the top ten. This specimen consisted of CD8+ T cells from blood, obtained before the fourth cycle of nivolumab. These receptors all come from a human donor with classical Hodgkin lymphoma. Both conserved end residues are part of each CDR3. D genes are given only for firm matches. Not all rows give a size; the values are once, few, many and, for expanded clones, a class.

>TRBV5-8|-|TRBJ2-2|TRBD1
CASSKKQGANTGELFF
TGTGCCAGCAGCAAAAAACAGGGGGCCAACACCGGGGAGCTGTTTTTT
>TRBV27|-|TRBJ2-7|-
CASSLSQGSAYEQYF
TGTGCCAGCAGTTTATCACAGGGTAGCGCCTACGAGCAGTACTTC
>TRBV6-5|-|TRBJ1-2|-
CASSYRDYYGYTF
TGTGCCAGCAGTTACCGGGACTACTATGGCTACACCTTC
>TRBV2|-|TRBJ1-4|-
CASSGWAGDNEKLFF
TGTGCCAGCAGTGGATGGGCAGGGGATAATGAAAAACTGTTTTTT
>TRBV27|-|TRBJ2-1|TRBD2
CASSLAGAGEQFF
TGTGCCAGCAGTCTAGCGGGAGCTGGTGAGCAGTTCTTC
>TRBV6-1|-|TRBJ1-2|TRBD1
CASSETGNYGYTF
TGTGCCAGCAGTGAGACAGGGAACTATGGCTACACCTTC
>TRBV7-9|-|TRBJ1-2|-
CASSLFGGHPAYGYTF
TGTGCCAGCAGCTTATTCGGGGGACATCCTGCCTATGGCTACACCTTC
>TRBV2|few|TRBJ1-2|-
CASRGSYYGYTF
TGTGCCAGCAGGGGGTCATACTATGGCTACACCTTC
>TRBV27|-|TRBJ2-7|-
CASSPGSSYEQYF
TGTGCCAGCAGCCCAGGGAGCTCCTACGAGCAGTACTTC
>TRBV12-5|-|TRBJ2-3|TRBD2
CASSPIAGGPADTQYF
TGTGCTAGTAGTCCGATAGCGGGAGGGCCCGCAGATACGCAGTATTTT
>TRBV2|few|TRBJ1-1|-
CASFVNTEAFF
TGTGCCAGCTTTGTGAACACTGAAGCTTTCTTT
>TRBV7-9|-|TRBJ2-7|-
CASSLEGGVRVSPNEQYF
TGTGCCAGCAGCTTAGAGGGGGGGGTTCGTGTGAGTCCAAACGAGCAGTACTTC
>TRBV15|-|TRBJ2-3|TRBD2
CATGRLAGGYTQYF
TGTGCCACCGGCAGACTAGCGGGAGGATATACGCAGTATTTT
>TRBV6-1|-|TRBJ2-5|TRBD2
CASSTRTSLETQYF
TGTGCCAGCAGTACACGGACTAGTCTAGAGACCCAGTACTTC
>TRBV11-2|-|TRBJ2-1|-
CASSLVVGNEQFF
TGTGCCAGCAGCTTAGTGGTTGGGAATGAGCAGTTCTTC
>TRBV9|-|TRBJ2-1|TRBD2
CASSPKGLAGNEQFF
TGTGCCAGCAGCCCAAAAGGACTAGCGGGCAATGAGCAGTTCTTC
>TRBV27|-|TRBJ2-2|-
CASSLRANTGELFF
TGTGCCAGCAGTCTTAGGGCGAACACCGGGGAGCTGTTTTTT
>TRBV13|-|TRBJ2-7|TRBD2
CASSLGTSEPYEQYF
TGTGCCAGCAGCTTAGGGACTAGCGAACCCTACGAGCAGTACTTC
>TRBV2|-|TRBJ2-3|TRBD2
CASVAGLTDTQYF
TGTGCCAGCGTAGCGGGATTGACAGATACGCAGTATTTT
>TRBV28|-|TRBJ1-2|TRBD1
CASSRGTGFYGYTF
TGTGCCAGCAGCCGAGGGACAGGTTTCTATGGCTACACCTTC
>TRBV15|few|TRBJ1-3|-
CATSRGQALGNTIYF
TGTGCCACCAGCAGGGGCCAAGCTCTTGGAAACACCATATATTTT
>TRBV28|-|TRBJ2-7|-
CASSIGRDYEQYF
TGTGCCAGCAGTATTGGGAGAGACTACGAGCAGTACTTC
>TRBV7-6|-|TRBJ2-5|-
CASSLGGGWETQYF
TGTGCCAGCAGCTTAGGAGGCGGTTGGGAGACCCAGTACTTC
>TRBV6-5|-|TRBJ2-7|-
CASSRGYEQYF
TGTGCCAGCAGTCGAGGCTACGAGCAGTACTTC
>TRBV11-3|-|TRBJ1-1|TRBD1
CASSWTGRTEAFF
TGTGCCAGCAGCTGGACAGGGCGGACTGAAGCTTTCTTT
>TRBV9|-|TRBJ2-2|-
CASSVDSGELFF
TGTGCCAGCAGCGTAGACAGCGGGGAGCTGTTTTTT
>TRBV6-4|-|TRBJ2-1|-
CASSDSITRSYNEQFF
TGTGCCAGCAGTGACTCGATTACCCGCTCCTACAATGAGCAGTTCTTC
>TRBV27|-|TRBJ1-4|TRBD1
CASSLQDRGREKLFF
TGTGCCAGCAGTTTGCAGGACAGGGGGCGAGAAAAACTGTTTTTT
>TRBV27|-|TRBJ1-2|-
CASSPSWGGVAYGYTF
TGTGCCAGCAGTCCTTCTTGGGGGGGCGTAGCCTATGGCTACACCTTC
>TRBV25-1|-|TRBJ2-1|TRBD1
CASSSPDNRGPYNEQFF
TGTGCCAGCAGTTCTCCGGACAACAGGGGCCCCTACAATGAGCAGTTCTTC
>TRBV28|once|TRBJ2-5|-
CASSPQGRGTQYF
TGTGCCAGCAGTCCCCAGGGGCGGGGGACCCAGTACTTC
>TRBV28|-|TRBJ1-3|-
CASSSGFVGNTIYF
TGTGCCAGCAGTTCCGGTTTTGTTGGAAACACCATATATTTT
>TRBV5-5|-|TRBJ2-7|-
CASSLANSYEQYF
TGTGCCAGCAGCTTGGCAAACTCCTACGAGCAGTACTTC
>TRBV5-1|-|TRBJ2-7|TRBD2
CASSLRLAGDYEQYF
TGCGCCAGCAGCTTAAGACTAGCGGGGGACTACGAGCAGTACTTC
>TRBV7-6|-|TRBJ2-7|TRBD1
CASSPGPDRDYEQYF
TGTGCCAGCAGCCCAGGGCCGGACAGGGACTACGAGCAGTACTTC
>TRBV18|once|TRBJ1-4|-
CASSPPQQGLIEKLFF
TGTGCCAGCTCACCCCCGCAACAGGGCTTAATCGAAAAACTGTTTTTT
>TRBV9|-|TRBJ2-1|-
CASNSGYNEQFF
TGTGCCAGCAATTCCGGGTACAATGAGCAGTTCTTC
>TRBV28|once|TRBJ1-2|-
CASSLGRALMNYGYTF
TGTGCCAGCAGTTTGGGCAGGGCCCTCATGAACTATGGCTACACCTTC
>TRBV5-4|-|TRBJ1-1|-
CASTTQGTTEAFF
TGTGCCAGCACCACCCAGGGGACCACTGAAGCTTTCTTT
>TRBV28|-|TRBJ2-3|-
CASSTLWNEGISRRTDTQYF
TGTGCCAGCAGTACACTATGGAACGAGGGAATTAGCAGACGCACAGATACGCAGTATTTT
>TRBV6-6|-|TRBJ2-2|-
CASSSPGELFF
TGTGCCAGCAGTTCGCCCGGGGAGCTGTTTTTT
>TRBV30|once|TRBJ2-1|-
CAWTPPQGLPYNEQFF
TGTGCCTGGACCCCCCCTCAGGGGCTTCCCTACAATGAGCAGTTCTTC
>TRBV4-2|-|TRBJ1-5|-
CASSQDLRTDQPQHF
TGTGCCAGCAGCCAAGATCTCCGGACAGATCAGCCCCAGCATTTT
>TRBV14|-|TRBJ1-2|TRBD1
CASSQGQGALGYTF
TGTGCCAGCAGCCAAGGACAGGGGGCGCTTGGCTACACCTTC
>TRBV7-9|-|TRBJ1-2|-
CASSPRIDGYTF
TGTGCCAGCAGCCCCAGGATAGATGGCTACACCTTC
>TRBV27|-|TRBJ1-1|-
CASTLPGREAFF
TGTGCCAGCACCCTCCCCGGGCGCGAAGCTTTCTTT
>TRBV10-2|-|TRBJ2-5|TRBD2
CASSEGSGVQYF
TGCGCCAGCAGTGAAGGTAGCGGGGTCCAGTACTTC
>TRBV27|-|TRBJ2-5|-
CASSFREKETQYF
TGTGCCAGCAGTTTCCGGGAGAAAGAGACCCAGTACTTC
>TRBV27|-|TRBJ2-7|-
CASSLLYEQYF
TGTGCCAGCAGTTTATTATACGAGCAGTACTTC
>TRBV2|-|TRBJ1-5|-
CASSEDRSINQPQHF
TGTGCCAGCAGTGAAGACAGGTCAATCAATCAGCCCCAGCATTTT
>TRBV13|-|TRBJ2-3|-
CASSTSGLSAGTDTQYF
TGTGCCAGCAGCACCTCCGGGTTGAGCGCCGGCACAGATACGCAGTATTTT
>TRBV19|-|TRBJ2-7|-
CASSISWEMSSSFSEQYF
TGTGCCAGTAGTATCAGTTGGGAAATGAGCTCCAGTTTTTCCGAGCAGTACTTC
>TRBV20-1|-|TRBJ1-1|-
CSASRGAFF
TGCAGTGCTAGCCGAGGAGCTTTCTTT
>TRBV10-1|once|TRBJ2-1|-
CASSESVVLQGSYNEQFF
TGCGCCAGCAGTGAGTCGGTTGTGTTACAGGGATCCTACAATGAGCAGTTCTTC
>TRBV5-6|-|TRBJ2-7|-
CASERTGSYEQYF
TGTGCCAGCGAGCGAACAGGGAGCTACGAGCAGTACTTC
>TRBV28|-|TRBJ2-7|-
CASSLEGHQSQQYF
TGTGCCAGCAGTTTGGAGGGCCATCAATCCCAGCAGTACTTC